This T cell receptor (beta chain) was identified in a study of blood T cell repertoires in COVID-19. Study-wide context: The United States, Italy and Spain were the sources of the acute and convalescent COVID-19 samples. PBMCs, B-cell-depleted T cells, or T cells provided the cDNA or gDNA that made up the material.

Original methodology: Reference gene primer amplification gave nucleated cell count estimates. Generated by immunoSEQ multiplex PCR, the TCRdb table keeps only in-frame clones and is missing some. V and J calls and clone size are as listed in that table; D and trimming were resolved from the DNA. The sample has just under 60,000 clones; about 87% are singletons. This clonotype was sampled from a human donor with active COVID-19. The donor label of this sample is uncertain. The sequencing input was peripheral blood.

CDR3 sequence (DNA): TGCGCCAGCAGCTCCCGCACTGAAGCTTTCTTT. It yields the protein CASSSRTEAFF. V gene TRBV4-1 combines with J gene TRBJ1-1; D unclear. Germline CDR1 is MGHRA and CDR2 is YSYEKL. The CDR3 loop spans 11 amino acids. With 5 bases removed from V and 4 bases from J, the gap between germline ends came to 5 bases.